Included here is one T cell receptor (beta chain) sequence, with context. The data stem from a study of T cell changes during pregnancy in multiple sclerosis. The V gene end was trimmed by 4 bases and the J gene end by 0 bases; junction bases not matched to a gene: 4. There are 17 residues in the CDR3. Per the germline V gene, CDR1 is MDHEN and CDR2 is SYDVKM. Assay used: immunoSEQ multiplex PCR; TCRdb lists only in-frame clones, some missing. Of more than 65,000 clones listed, roughly 96% are singletons. The chain links TRBV28 to TRBJ2-5; TRBD2 matches 14 bases. The source material was peripheral blood, sampled in the second trimester of pregnancy. This receptor was taken from a female donor with multiple sclerosis, enrolled in a pregnancy study. The DNA of the CDR3 is TGTGCCAGCAGTTCGCGGACTAGCGGGAGGTACCAAGAGACCCAGTACTTC. Translated: CASSSRTSGRYQETQYF.